This T cell receptor (beta chain) originates from a study of CD8 T cells in ankylosing spondylitis (dated by TCRdb to the late 2010s). About the investigation overall: To find TCR variants linked to disease, the study profiled T cell receptor beta repertoires in ankylosing spondylitis patients and healthy donors. The full study cohort was made up of about two dozen ankylosing spondylitis patients and some 100 healthy donors. Peripheral blood was sampled, and synovial fluid was also collected from ankylosing spondylitis patients. The paper's findings and limits, for the study overall: The disease-linked clones had a CD8+ phenotype and were found at relatively low frequencies in peripheral blood. The disease-linked clones were reported as significantly enriched in matched synovial fluid samples from ankylosing spondylitis patients. Some motif variants were previously reported in synovial fluid and blood of reactive arthritis patients, suggesting common disease-initiation mechanisms. A TCR beta motif of several highly homologous amino acid variants appeared characteristic of blood from ankylosing spondylitis patients.

As to this clonotype: The antigen this receptor binds is unknown. There are no base qualities to consult, and no much larger clone falls within one base.

These reads were obtained on an Illumina HiSeq 2500. Quantitative 5'-RACE with molecular barcodes was used to prepare TCR beta libraries. In the source study's methods: A new computational method, built on a probabilistic model of VDJ rearrangement, was used to identify disease-linked TCR variants. The public reads were run again by TCRdb, first through fastp at Q25 and then through MiXCR, and only productive beta chains were kept. CDR3 protein sequences are deduplicated, and each keeps its most common genes and DNA. None of the V and J calls come from the authors' own analysis; TCRdb made them. This sample has more than 100,000 distinct CDR3 sequences in its table, and under 20% of those were observed once. Jointly, the top ten make up 30% to 35% of the sample. CDR1 SGHRS and CDR2 YFSETQ were looked up in the germline V gene. From cysteine to phenylalanine, the CDR3 is 13 amino acids long. Only the CDR3 DNA stays, 39 bases, in frame from base 1. V is clipped by 4 bases and J by 11 bases, and the sequence between their germline boundaries is 18 bases long.

The V and J segments used are TRBV5-1 and TRBJ1-1; the D gene is perhaps TRBD1, from 5 matching bases. Sequenced input: blood, either unsorted or a sorted T cell fraction (not recorded which). This TCR came from a male donor with ankylosing spondylitis. The CDR3 protein is CASSTGGRKGAFF. The bases read TGCGCCAGCAGCACCGGGGGAAGAAAAGGGGCTTTCTTT. With all but the CDR3 taken from the reference TRBV5-1 and TRBJ1-1 genes, the full variable domain is: KAGVTQTPRYLIKTRGQQVTLSCSPISGHRSVSWYQQTPGQGLQFLFEYFSETQRNKGNFPGRFSGRQFSNSRSEMNVSTLELGDSALYLCASSTGGRKGAFFGQGTRLTVV.